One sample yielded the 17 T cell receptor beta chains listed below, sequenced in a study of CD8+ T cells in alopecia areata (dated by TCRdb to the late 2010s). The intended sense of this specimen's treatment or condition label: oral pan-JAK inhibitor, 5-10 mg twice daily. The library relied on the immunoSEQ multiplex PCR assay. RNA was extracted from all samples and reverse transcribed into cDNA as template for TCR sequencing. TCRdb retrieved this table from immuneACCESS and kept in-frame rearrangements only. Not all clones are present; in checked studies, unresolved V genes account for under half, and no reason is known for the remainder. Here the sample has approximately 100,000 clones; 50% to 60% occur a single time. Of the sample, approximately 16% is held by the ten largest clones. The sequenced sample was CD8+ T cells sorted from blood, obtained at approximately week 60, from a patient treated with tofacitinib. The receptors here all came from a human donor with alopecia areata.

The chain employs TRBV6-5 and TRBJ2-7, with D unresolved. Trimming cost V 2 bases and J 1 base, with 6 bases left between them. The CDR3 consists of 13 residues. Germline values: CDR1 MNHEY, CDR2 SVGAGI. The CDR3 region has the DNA TGTGCCAGCAGTTACGCAGTATCCTACGAGCAGTACTTC. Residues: CASSYAVSYEQYF.

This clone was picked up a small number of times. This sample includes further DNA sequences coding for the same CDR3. CDR3: CASSPSTDTQYF. CDR3 nucleotide sequence: TGTGCCAGCAGCCCCAGCACAGATACGCAGTATTTT. The chain joins TRBV14 to TRBJ2-3, with unresolved D. With 4 bases removed from V and 0 bases from J, the gap between germline ends came to 2 bases. The CDR3 runs to 12 residues. Germline CDR1 reads SGHDN; CDR2 reads FVKESK. Full variable domain (outside the CDR3, taken from reference TRBV14 and TRBJ2-3): EAGVTQFPSHSVIEKGQTVTLRCDPISGHDNLYWYRRVMGKEIKFLLHFVKESKQDESGMPNNRFLAERTGGTYSTLKVQPAELEDSGVYFCASSPSTDTQYFGPGTRLTVL.

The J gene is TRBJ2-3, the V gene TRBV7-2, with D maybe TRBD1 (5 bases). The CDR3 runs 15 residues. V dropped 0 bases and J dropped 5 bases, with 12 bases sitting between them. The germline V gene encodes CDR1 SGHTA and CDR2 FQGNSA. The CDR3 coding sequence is TGTGCCAGCAGCTTAGCGCCGACCAGGGAAGATACGCAGTATTTT. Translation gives CASSLAPTREDTQYF. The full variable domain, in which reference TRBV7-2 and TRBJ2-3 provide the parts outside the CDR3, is GAGVSQSPSNKVTEKGKDVELRCDPISGHTALYWYRQSLGQGLEFLIYFQGNSAPDKSGLPSDRFSAERTGGSVSTLTIQRTQQEDSAVYLCASSLAPTREDTQYFGPGTRLTVL.

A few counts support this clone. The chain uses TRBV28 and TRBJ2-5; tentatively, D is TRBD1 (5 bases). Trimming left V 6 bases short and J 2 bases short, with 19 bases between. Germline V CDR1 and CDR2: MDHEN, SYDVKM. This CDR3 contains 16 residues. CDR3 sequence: CASSQGAGFVQETQYF. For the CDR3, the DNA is TGTGCCAGCAGCCAAGGTGCAGGGTTTGTGCAAGAGACCCAGTACTTC.

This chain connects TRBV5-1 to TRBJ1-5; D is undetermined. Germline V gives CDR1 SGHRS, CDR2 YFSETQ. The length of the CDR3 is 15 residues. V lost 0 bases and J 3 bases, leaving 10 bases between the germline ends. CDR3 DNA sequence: TGCGCCAGCAGCTTGGCCGGGGAATTCAATCAGCCCCAGCATTTT. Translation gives CASSLAGEFNQPQHF.

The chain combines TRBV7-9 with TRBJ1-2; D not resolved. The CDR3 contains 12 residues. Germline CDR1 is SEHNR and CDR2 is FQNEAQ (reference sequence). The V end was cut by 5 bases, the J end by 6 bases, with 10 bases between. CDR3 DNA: TGTGCCAGCAGCGAGGACCCGGATGGCTACACCTTC. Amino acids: CASSEDPDGYTF.

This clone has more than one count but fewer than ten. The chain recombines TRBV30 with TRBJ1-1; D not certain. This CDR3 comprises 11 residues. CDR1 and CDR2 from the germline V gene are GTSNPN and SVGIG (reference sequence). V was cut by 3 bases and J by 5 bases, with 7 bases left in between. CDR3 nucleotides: TGTGCCTGGAGGGGAGTGACTGAAGCTTTCTTT. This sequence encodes CAWRGVTEAFF. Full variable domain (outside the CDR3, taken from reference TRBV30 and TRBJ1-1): SQTIHQWPATLVQPVGSPLSLECTVEGTSNPNLYWYRQAAGRGLQLLFYSVGIGQISSEVPQNLSASRPQDRQFILSSKKLLLSDSGFYLCAWRGVTEAFFGQGTRLTVV.

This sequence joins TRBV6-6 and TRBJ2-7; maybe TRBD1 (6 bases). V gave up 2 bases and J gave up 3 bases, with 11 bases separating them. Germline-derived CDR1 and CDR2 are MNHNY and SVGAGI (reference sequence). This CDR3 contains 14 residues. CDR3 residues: CASSYGEGGYEQYF. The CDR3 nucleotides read TGTGCCAGCAGTTACGGGGAAGGGGGCTACGAGCAGTACTTC.

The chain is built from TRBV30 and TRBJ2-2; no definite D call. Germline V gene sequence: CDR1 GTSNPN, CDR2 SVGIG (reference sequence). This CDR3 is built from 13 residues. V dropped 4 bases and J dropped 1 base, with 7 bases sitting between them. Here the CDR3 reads CAWISENTGELFF. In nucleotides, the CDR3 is TGTGCCTGGATATCGGAGAACACCGGGGAGCTGTTTTTT. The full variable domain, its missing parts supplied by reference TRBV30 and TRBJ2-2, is SQTIHQWPATLVQPVGSPLSLECTVEGTSNPNLYWYRQAAGRGLQLLFYSVGIGQISSEVPQNLSASRPQDRQFILSSKKLLLSDSGFYLCAWISENTGELFFGEGSRLTVL.

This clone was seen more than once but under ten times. The chain's CDR3 is CSVLRTTRGETQYF. The DNA of the CDR3 is TGCAGCGTTTTAAGGACTACCCGGGGAGAGACCCAGTACTTC. The chain is built from TRBV29-1 and TRBJ2-5; D might be TRBD2 (6 bases). This CDR3 is 14 amino acids long. Germline CDR1 reads SQVTM; CDR2 reads ANQGSEA. Trimming removed 5 bases from V and 4 bases from J, with 17 bases in between.

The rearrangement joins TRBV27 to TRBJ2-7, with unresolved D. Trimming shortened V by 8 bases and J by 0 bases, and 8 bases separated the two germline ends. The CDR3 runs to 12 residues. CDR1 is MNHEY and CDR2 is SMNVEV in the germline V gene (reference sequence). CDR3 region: CASGERSYEQYF. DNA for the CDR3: TGTGCCAGCGGGGAACGCTCCTACGAGCAGTACTTC.

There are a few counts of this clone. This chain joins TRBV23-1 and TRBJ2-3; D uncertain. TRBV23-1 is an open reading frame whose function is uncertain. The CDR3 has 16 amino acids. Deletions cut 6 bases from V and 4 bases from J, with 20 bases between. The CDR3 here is CASSKGPLGFPDTQYF. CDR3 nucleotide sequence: TGCGCCAGCAGCAAGGGTCCTCTGGGTTTCCCAGATACGCAGTATTTT.

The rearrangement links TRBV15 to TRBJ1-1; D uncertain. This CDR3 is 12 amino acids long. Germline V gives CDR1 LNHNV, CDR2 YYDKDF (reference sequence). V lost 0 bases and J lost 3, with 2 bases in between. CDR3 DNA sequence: TGTGCCACCAGCAGAGACTACACTGAAGCTTTCTTT. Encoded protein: CATSRDYTEAFF.

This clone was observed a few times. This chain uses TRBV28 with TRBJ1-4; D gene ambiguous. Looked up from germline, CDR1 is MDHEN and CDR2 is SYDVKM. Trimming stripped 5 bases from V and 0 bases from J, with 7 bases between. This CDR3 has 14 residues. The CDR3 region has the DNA TGTGCCAGCAGTGAGTTTGCAACTAATGAAAAACTGTTTTTT. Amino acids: CASSEFATNEKLFF.

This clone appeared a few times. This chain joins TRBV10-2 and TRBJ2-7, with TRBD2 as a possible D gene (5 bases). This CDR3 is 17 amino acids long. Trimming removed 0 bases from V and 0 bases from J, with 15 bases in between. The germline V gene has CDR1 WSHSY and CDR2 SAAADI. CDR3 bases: TGCGCCAGCAGTGAGTCGAACCCCGGCGGAGGCTCCTACGAGCAGTACTTC. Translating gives CASSESNPGGGSYEQYF.

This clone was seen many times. In DNA, the CDR3 is TGTGCCAGCAGCTTAACCGGGACAGGGGGGTACGAGCAGTACTTC. Translated: CASSLTGTGGYEQYF. The gene calls are TRBV7-9 and TRBJ2-7; 11 positions match TRBD1. With 2 bases clipped from V and 4 bases from J, the junction kept 4 bases outside the gene matches. Germline V gene sequence: CDR1 SEHNR, CDR2 FQNEAQ (reference sequence). This CDR3 contains 15 residues.

The CDR3 here is CAIPGKNYGYTF. In DNA, the CDR3 is TGTGCCATTCCGGGGAAGAACTATGGCTACACCTTC. The chain recombines TRBV11-1 with TRBJ1-2; no firm D call. The CDR3 sequence is 12 residues long. CDR1 and CDR2 from the germline V gene are SGHAT and FQDESV (reference sequence). V lost 10 bases to trimming and J lost 2 bases, with 11 bases between them.